These T cell receptor beta chains were read from a single sample in a study of OX40 agonist ivuxolimab in advanced cancers. Data came from immunoSEQ multiplex PCR; TCRdb stores just in-frame clones and leaves some out. This table has 65,000 to 95,000 clones, 83% appearing once. The sequencing here drew on CD4+ or CD8+ T cells sorted from blood, taken in a trial of the OX40 agonist ivuxolimab. Source of these receptors: an adult with an advanced solid tumor such as melanoma, head and neck, liver or kidney cancer. Both conserved end residues are part of each CDR3. The D gene is left open where the match is weak. Clone size is shown for a subset of rows, as once, few, many or a class of expanded clone.

.	.	TRBV30	TRBJ2-7	TGTGCCTGGAGTGTACAGGGTACGCTTCACGAGCAGTACTTC	CAWSVQGTLHEQYF
.	.	TRBV29-1	TRBJ1-1	TGCAGCGCGCGACGGAACACTGAAGCTTTCTTT	CSARRNTEAFF
.	.	TRBV14	TRBJ2-7	TGTGCCAGCAGCCAAGGAGCGGCGACCTACGAGCAGTACTTC	CASSQGAATYEQYF
.	.	TRBV21-1	TRBJ2-1	TGTGCCAGCAGCGAGGGCACTACCTGGACTAGCGGTCACAATGAGCAGTTCTTC	CASSEGTTWTSGHNEQFF
.	TRBD2	TRBV2	TRBJ2-5	TGTGCCAGCAGTGAAGCCGCGGGGGGGGAGACCCAGTACTTC	CASSEAAGGETQYF
few	.	TRBV15	TRBJ1-2	TGTGCCACCAGCAGAGATGGGCCTCGCTGGGACTATGGCTACACCTTC	CATSRDGPRWDYGYTF
.	.	TRBV29-1	TRBJ2-4	TGCAGCGTCCACTGGCAGGAGAAAAACATTCAGTACTTC	CSVHWQEKNIQYF
.	.	TRBV7-3	TRBJ2-2	TGTGCCAGCAGCTCCCGGCAGGGGGGGTTCGCCGGGGAGCTGTTTTTT	CASSSRQGGFAGELFF
.	TRBD2	TRBV4-1	TRBJ2-1	TGCGCCAGCAGCCAAGCCCGCGGGGGGGAGGATAGCAATGAGCAGTTCTTC	CASSQARGGEDSNEQFF
few	TRBD2	TRBV28	TRBJ2-7	TGTGCCAGCAGCCCGGGGGGTCAGGGCCGAAAAGGGGAGCAGTACTTC	CASSPGGQGRKGEQYF
.	TRBD1	TRBV5-6	TRBJ1-1	TGTGCCAGCATCGGGACAGGGAGGAACACTGAAGCTTTCTTT	CASIGTGRNTEAFF
.	TRBD2	TRBV27	TRBJ2-7	TGTGCCAGTCGAGGACTAGCGGGAGGCTCCCCCTACGAGCAGTACTTC	CASRGLAGGSPYEQYF
.	.	TRBV27	TRBJ1-2	TGTGCCAGCAGTTTTACAGGCTATGTCGGCTACACCTTC	CASSFTGYVGYTF
.	TRBD1	TRBV7-7	TRBJ2-7	TGTGCCAGCAGCGGGGTATCGGCAGGGGGAAAGCAGTACTTC	CASSGVSAGGKQYF
once	TRBD2	TRBV19	TRBJ2-3	TGTGCCAGTAGTAAGAGCGGGGTGAACACAGATACGCAGTATTTT	CASSKSGVNTDTQYF
.	.	TRBV5-1	TRBJ2-3	TGCGCCAGCAGCTTGAACGCAGATACGCAGTATTTT	CASSLNADTQYF
.	.	TRBV19	TRBJ2-3	TGTGCCAGTAGTGACAGGTGGGGCACAGATACGCAGTATTTT	CASSDRWGTDTQYF
.	TRBD1	TRBV27	TRBJ2-5	TGTGCCACGTCCCGGGACAGAAAAGAGACCCAGTACTTC	CATSRDRKETQYF
.	.	TRBV29-1	TRBJ1-2	TGCAGCGTTGGGGGGCAGGCTAACTATGGCTACACCTTC	CSVGGQANYGYTF
.	.	TRBV7-2	TRBJ2-5	TGTGCCAGCAGCCCGAGCGTGGAGACCCAGTACTTC	CASSPSVETQYF
once	TRBD2	TRBV30	TRBJ2-1	TGTGCCTGGAGTGTGCTAGCGGGAGCCTACAATGAGCAGTTCTTC	CAWSVLAGAYNEQFF
.	TRBD1	TRBV2	TRBJ1-4	TGTGCCAGTCAGACAGGGGAAAATGAAAAACTGTTTTTT	CASQTGENEKLFF
.	.	TRBV30	TRBJ2-7	TGTGCCTGGAGTGTACGGCCCTTTTACGAGCAGTACTTC	CAWSVRPFYEQYF
.	TRBD1	TRBV5-6	TRBJ1-2	TGTGCCAGCAGCCCTGGACAGGGGGCAAGGGGCTACACCTTC	CASSPGQGARGYTF
.	.	TRBV6-5	TRBJ1-2	TGTGCCAGCAGCCAGGATAAACTCTATGGCTACACCTTC	CASSQDKLYGYTF
.	TRBD1	TRBV7-9	TRBJ2-2	TGTGCCAGCAGCCCACGGACAGGAAATACGAACACCGGGGAGCTGTTTTTT	CASSPRTGNTNTGELFF
.	TRBD1	TRBV18	TRBJ2-7	TGTGCCAGCTCACCCCGGGACAGCTCCTACGAGCAGTACTTC	CASSPRDSSYEQYF
.	TRBD1	TRBV11-1	TRBJ1-4	TGTGCCAGCAGCACGACAGGGGTGAACGAAAAACTGTTTTTT	CASSTTGVNEKLFF
.	TRBD2	TRBV2	TRBJ2-7	TGTGCCAGCCGGCAGCGGGGGGTATCCTACGAGCAGTACTTC	CASRQRGVSYEQYF
.	.	TRBV9	TRBJ1-1	TGTGCCAGCAGCATCGGGGGCAGTCGCGCGAACACTGAAGCTTTCTTT	CASSIGGSRANTEAFF
.	.	TRBV4-3	TRBJ1-3	TGCGCCAGCAGCCAAGATTCGGGGGTTATGGGCGGAAACACCATATATTTT	CASSQDSGVMGGNTIYF
.	.	TRBV5-6	TRBJ2-7	TGTGCCAGCAGCTTGGGCGACGAGCAGTACTTC	CASSLGDEQYF
.	TRBD1	TRBV7-8	TRBJ1-5	TGTGCCAGCAGCTCCCGGACAGGGGGCGGTCAGCCCCAGCATTTT	CASSSRTGGGQPQHF
.	TRBD2	TRBV5-1	TRBJ2-1	TGCGCCAGCAGCTTGGGGGACTACTATTACAATGAGCAGTTCTTC	CASSLGDYYYNEQFF
.	.	TRBV2	TRBJ1-5	TGTGCCAGCAGTGCCGGGACGAGCAATCAGCCCCAGCATTTT	CASSAGTSNQPQHF
.	TRBD1	TRBV6-5	TRBJ2-7	TGTGCCAGCCGGGACAGCTTAACCTACGAGCAGTACTTC	CASRDSLTYEQYF
once	.	TRBV2	TRBJ1-2	TGTGCCAGCAGTGAGACTCTCACGGGAATCTACACCTTC	CASSETLTGIYTF
few	TRBD2	TRBV6-6	TRBJ2-7	TGTGCCAGCAGTTACGGACTAGCGGCCAACTACGAGCAGTACTTC	CASSYGLAANYEQYF
.	.	TRBV6-5	TRBJ1-2	TGTGCCAGCAGTTACCTAGAGCTGGGCGACTACACCTTC	CASSYLELGDYTF
.	TRBD1	TRBV6-5	TRBJ2-7	TGTGCCAGCACCCCGCCAGGGGGCTTAGGCGAGCAGTACTTC	CASTPPGGLGEQYF
.	.	TRBV19	TRBJ2-3	TGTGCCAGTAGTTCCGGAAGCACAGATACGCAGTATTTT	CASSSGSTDTQYF
.	TRBD1	TRBV5-1	TRBJ1-5	TGCGCCAGCAGCGTCACAGGGGACCTTTATCAGCCCCAGCATTTT	CASSVTGDLYQPQHF
.	.	TRBV6-1	TRBJ2-3	TGTGCCAGCAGTGAACATTCGGGGGCCACAGATACGCAGTATTTT	CASSEHSGATDTQYF
.	TRBD1	TRBV6-6	TRBJ1-1	TGTGCCAGCAGTGGCGGACAGGGGAACACTGAAGCTTTCTTT	CASSGGQGNTEAFF
.	.	TRBV6-6	TRBJ2-7	TGTGCCAGCAGTTACTCGACGGCTAGCGCCCCGGGAGAGCAGTACTTC	CASSYSTASAPGEQYF
once	.	TRBV7-2	TRBJ1-4	TGTGCCAGCACCCTGAGTGGCAGGGACAATGAAAAACTGTTTTTT	CASTLSGRDNEKLFF
.	.	TRBV5-6	TRBJ1-3	TGTGCCAGCAGCGGACGCTCCGCCGGAAACACCATATATTTT	CASSGRSAGNTIYF
.	.	TRBV30	TRBJ1-1	TGTGCCTGGAGTGTAGATGAGGGGGGTCCTGAAGCTTTCTTT	CAWSVDEGGPEAFF
.	TRBD1	TRBV5-6	TRBJ1-2	TGTGCCAGCAGCCGCGGGACAGGGGGTAACTATGGCTACACCTTC	CASSRGTGGNYGYTF
.	TRBD1	TRBV6-5	TRBJ1-1	TGTGCCAGCAGTTACGTTGGCAGGGGGTCCACTGAAGCTTTCTTT	CASSYVGRGSTEAFF
.	TRBD1	TRBV4-3	TRBJ1-1	TGCGCCAGCAGCCAACCGGACAGGGACACTGAAGCTTTCTTT	CASSQPDRDTEAFF
.	.	TRBV5-4	TRBJ1-4	TGTGCCAGCAGCAAACAGGCAACTAATGAAAAACTGTTTTTT	CASSKQATNEKLFF
.	.	TRBV19	TRBJ2-7	TGTGCCAGTAGTATAGATGCCAGGGTCGAGCAGTACTTC	CASSIDARVEQYF
once	TRBD1	TRBV30	TRBJ2-5	TGTGCCTGGAGTTTATGGACAGGGAACACAGAGACCCAGTACTTC	CAWSLWTGNTETQYF
.	TRBD1	TRBV12-5	TRBJ1-1	TGTGCTAGTGGCCCCGGGACAGGCGGAGCTTTCTTT	CASGPGTGGAFF
.	.	TRBV7-9	TRBJ1-4	TGTGCCAGCAGCTCGCCTTGGCAGGCAACTAATGAAAAACTGTTTTTT	CASSSPWQATNEKLFF